The entry that follows covers one T cell receptor (beta chain) sequence. The data stem from a study of blood T cell repertoires in COVID-19. Measured with immunoSEQ multiplex PCR; TCRdb has only the in-frame clones, and not every one. The sample lists some 28,000 clones; over 75% were seen once. The CDR3 length is 14 residues. Germline V lookup: CDR1 MNHNS, CDR2 SASEGT. Losses at the gene ends were 0 bases for V and 3 bases for J; bases not matched to a gene: 2. This sequence was found in a human donor in a cohort sampled during active COVID-19. The rearrangement uses TRBV6-1 and TRBJ2-7; TRBD2 aligns across 7 bases. Sequencing was carried out using peripheral blood. Here the CDR3 reads CASSEAAGIYEQYF. CDR3 nucleotide sequence: TGTGCCAGCAGTGAAGCAGCGGGGATCTACGAGCAGTACTTC.